Only one count was recorded for the clone carrying this T cell receptor (beta chain). These data belong to a study of a mutant IDH1 vaccine in newly diagnosed glioma. For the study at large: Treated patients had a mean age of 40.4 years and a 62.5% male, roughly 40% female split. Antecedent treatment encompassed radiotherapy, temozolomide, or their combination; the majority received both.

Germline assignment: CDR1 MNHEY and CDR2 SMNVEV (reference sequence). The CDR3 extends over 15 amino acids. Trimming shortened V by 4 bases and J by 6 bases, and 13 bases separated the two germline ends. Produced via immunoSEQ multiplex PCR; TCRdb's table is partial and in-frame only. In the table there are 90,000 to 100,000 clones, around 90% of which are singletons. As to time point: baseline, week 1 (first vaccination visit). Specified treatment: pre-vaccination baseline after standard-of-care therapy. V is TRBV27 and J is TRBJ1-6; D possibly corresponds to TRBD1 (6 bases). The sequence came from a woman aged 50 to 60 with glioma. The sample was PBMCs, taken from a glioma patient treated with radiotherapy, temozolomide or both. As DNA, the CDR3 is TGTGCCAGCAGTTCCTGGGACAAGATTAATTCACCCCTCCACTTT. Amino acid sequence: CASSSWDKINSPLHF.